This T cell receptor (beta chain) stems from a study of blood T cell repertoires in COVID-19. Study at large: T cells, B-cell-depleted T cells, or PBMCs supplied cDNA or gDNA.

Living in 24 US areas, the participants were between roughly 18 and 90 years of age. Two consecutive negative NP/OP PCR tests, clearance, or resolved symptoms defined Cohort 3 recovery. As handled by the study authors: Reference gene primer amplification yielded estimated nucleated cell counts. Sequenced by immunoSEQ multiplex PCR; TCRdb stores in-frame clones only, minus some. That table furnishes V, J and clone size, whereas the DNA furnished D and trimming. This sample has 150,000 to 200,000 clones, with around 80% found just once. Germline CDR1 and CDR2: LNHDA and SQIVND (reference sequence). The CDR3 sequence is 14 residues long. With 0 bases removed from V and 6 bases from J, the gap between germline ends came to 11 bases.

The source material was PBMCs or T cells enriched from blood (not recorded which). This chain uses TRBV19 with TRBJ1-2; D is ambiguous. The receptor was isolated from a middle-aged man who had recovered from COVID-19. The CDR3 nucleotides are TGTGCCAGTAGTATAGATCGCCCCGGGAATGGCTACACCTTC. Translation: CASSIDRPGNGYTF.